What follows is one TCR beta chain and its context. Its antigen remains unidentified. TCRdb passed the reads through MiXCR, listing each CDR3 protein once. The sample has approximately 600,000 distinct CDR3 sequences, 40% seen once. The data were taken from a study of T cell repertoires in cytomegalovirus infection. Germline V gene lookup returns CDR1 SGHNT and CDR2 YYREEE (reference sequence). The CDR3 loop spans 16 amino acids. The V gene lost 3 bases and the J gene lost 0 bases, with 13 bases spanning the gap. The sequence came from a human donor in good health (CMV status not recorded). Some clones in this sample may be carry-over from other donors' samples. Sample: cultured PBMCs, taken from culture after CMV antigen stimulation. The chain couples TRBV5-4 to TRBJ1-3; possibly TRBD1 for D (5 bases). The CDR3 protein is CASSSGLLSSGNTIYF. The CDR3 nucleotides are TGTGCCAGCAGCTCGGGACTCCTCTCCTCTGGAAACACCATATATTTT.